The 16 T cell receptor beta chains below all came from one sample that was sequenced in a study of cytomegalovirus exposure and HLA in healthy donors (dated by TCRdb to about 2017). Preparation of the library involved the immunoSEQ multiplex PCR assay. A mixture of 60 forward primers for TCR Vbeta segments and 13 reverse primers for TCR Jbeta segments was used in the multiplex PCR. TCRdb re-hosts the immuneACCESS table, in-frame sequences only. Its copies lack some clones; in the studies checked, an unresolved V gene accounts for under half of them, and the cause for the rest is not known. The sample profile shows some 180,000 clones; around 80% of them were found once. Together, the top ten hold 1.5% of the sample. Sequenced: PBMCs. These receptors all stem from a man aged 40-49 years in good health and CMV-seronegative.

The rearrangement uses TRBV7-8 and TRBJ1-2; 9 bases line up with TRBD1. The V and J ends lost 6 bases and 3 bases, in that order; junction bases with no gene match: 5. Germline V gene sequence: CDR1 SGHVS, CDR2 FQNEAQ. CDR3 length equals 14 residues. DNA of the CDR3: TGTGCCAGCAGAAGGGGACAGGGTCACTATGGCTACACCTTC. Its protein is CASRRGQGHYGYTF. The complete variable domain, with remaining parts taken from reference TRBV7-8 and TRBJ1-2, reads GAGVSQSPRYKVAKRGQDVALRCDPISGHVSLFWYQQALGQGPEFLTYFQNEAQLDKSGLPSDRFFAERPEGSVSTLKIQRTQQEDSAVYLCASRRGQGHYGYTFGSGTRLTVV.

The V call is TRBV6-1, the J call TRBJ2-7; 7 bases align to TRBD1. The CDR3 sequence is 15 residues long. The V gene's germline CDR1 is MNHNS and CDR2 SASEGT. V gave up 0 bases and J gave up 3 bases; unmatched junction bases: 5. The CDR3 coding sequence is TGTGCCAGCAGTGAAGCGCTCTACAGGGGCTACGAGCAGTACTTC. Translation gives CASSEALYRGYEQYF.

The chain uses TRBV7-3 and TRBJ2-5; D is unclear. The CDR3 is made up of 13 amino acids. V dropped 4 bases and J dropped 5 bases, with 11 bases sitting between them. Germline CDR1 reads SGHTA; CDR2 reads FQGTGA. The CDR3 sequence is CASSSDLGETQYF. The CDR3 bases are TGTGCCAGCAGCTCTGACCTCGGGGAGACCCAGTACTTC.

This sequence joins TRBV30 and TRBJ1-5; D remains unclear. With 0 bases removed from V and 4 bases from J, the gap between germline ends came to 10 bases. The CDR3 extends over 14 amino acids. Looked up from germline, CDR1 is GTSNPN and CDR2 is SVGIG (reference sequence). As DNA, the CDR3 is TGTGCCTGGAGTGTAGGGAGGGAGAATCAGCCCCAGCATTTT. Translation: CAWSVGRENQPQHF.

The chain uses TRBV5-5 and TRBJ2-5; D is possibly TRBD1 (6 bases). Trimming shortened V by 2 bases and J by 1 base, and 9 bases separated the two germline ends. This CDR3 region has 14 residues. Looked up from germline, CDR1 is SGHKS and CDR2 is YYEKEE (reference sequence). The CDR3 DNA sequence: TGTGCCAGCAGCTTAACAGGGACCCAAGAGACCCAGTACTTC. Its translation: CASSLTGTQETQYF.

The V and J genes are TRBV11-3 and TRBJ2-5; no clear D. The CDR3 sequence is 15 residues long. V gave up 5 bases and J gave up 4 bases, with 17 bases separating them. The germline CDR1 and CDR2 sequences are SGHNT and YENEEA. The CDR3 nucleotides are TGTGCCAGCAGCCACTTGCCTAGAGGAAGAGAGACCCAGTACTTC. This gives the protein CASSHLPRGRETQYF.

CDR3 coding DNA: TGTGCCAGCGCGTCCTTTACGGACAGGGGGCGCGAGCAGTACTTC. Protein: CASASFTDRGREQYF. The chain joins TRBV27 to TRBJ2-7, with 11 nucleotides matching TRBD1. V lost 8 bases to trimming and J lost 6 bases; unmatched junction nucleotides: 12. Per the germline V gene, CDR1 is MNHEY and CDR2 is SMNVEV (reference sequence). CDR3 length: 15 residues.

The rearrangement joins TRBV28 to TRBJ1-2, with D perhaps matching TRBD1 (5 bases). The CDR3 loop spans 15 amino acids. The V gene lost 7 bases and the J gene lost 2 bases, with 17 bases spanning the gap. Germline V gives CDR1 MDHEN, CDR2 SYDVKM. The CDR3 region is CASTFSGGKNYGYTF. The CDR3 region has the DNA TGTGCCAGCACCTTTTCGGGGGGAAAGAACTATGGCTACACCTTC.

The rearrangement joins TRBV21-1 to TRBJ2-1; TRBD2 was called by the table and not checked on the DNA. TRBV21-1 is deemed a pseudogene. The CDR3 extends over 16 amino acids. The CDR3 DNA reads TGTGCCAGCAGCAAAGTGGAGGGGGGGCCTGGCAATGAGCAGTTCTTC. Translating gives CASSKVEGGPGNEQFF.

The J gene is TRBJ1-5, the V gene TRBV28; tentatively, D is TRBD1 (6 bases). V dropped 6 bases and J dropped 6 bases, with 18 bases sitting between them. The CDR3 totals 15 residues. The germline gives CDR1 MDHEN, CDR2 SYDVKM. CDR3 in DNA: TGTGCCAGCAGCACGGGGGGGGCGCGGAGTCAGCCCCAGCATTTT. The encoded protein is CASSTGGARSQPQHF.

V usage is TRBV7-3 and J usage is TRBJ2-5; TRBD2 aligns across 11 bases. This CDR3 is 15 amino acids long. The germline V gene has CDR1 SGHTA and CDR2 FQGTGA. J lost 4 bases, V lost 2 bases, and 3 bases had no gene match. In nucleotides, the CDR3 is TGTGCCAGCAGCTTATCAGGGACTAGCGGAGAGACCCAGTACTTC. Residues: CASSLSGTSGETQYF.

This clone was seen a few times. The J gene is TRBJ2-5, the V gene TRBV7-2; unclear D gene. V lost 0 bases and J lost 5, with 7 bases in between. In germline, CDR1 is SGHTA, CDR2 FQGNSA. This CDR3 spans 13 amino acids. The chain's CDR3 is CASSLAQRETQYF. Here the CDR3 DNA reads TGTGCCAGCAGCTTAGCGCAGCGCGAGACCCAGTACTTC. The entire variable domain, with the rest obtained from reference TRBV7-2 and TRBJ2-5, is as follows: GAGVSQSPSNKVTEKGKDVELRCDPISGHTALYWYRQSLGQGLEFLIYFQGNSAPDKSGLPSDRFSAERTGGSVSTLTIQRTQQEDSAVYLCASSLAQRETQYFGPGTRLLVL.

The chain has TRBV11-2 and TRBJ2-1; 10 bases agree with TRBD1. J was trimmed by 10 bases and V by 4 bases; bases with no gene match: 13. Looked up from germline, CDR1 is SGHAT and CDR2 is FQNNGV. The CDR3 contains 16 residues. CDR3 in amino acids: CASSYAGTGVVLEQFF. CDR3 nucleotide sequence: TGTGCCAGCAGCTACGCCGGGACAGGGGTTGTCCTGGAGCAGTTCTTC.

The CDR3 nucleotides read TGTGCCAGCAGCTCATTACAGGGGCGCAATGAAAAACTGTTTTTT. Residues: CASSSLQGRNEKLFF. V gene TRBV11-2 combines with J gene TRBJ1-4, with 7 bases aligning to TRBD1. This CDR3 has 15 amino acids. V lost 4 bases to trimming and J lost 5 bases; unmatched junction nucleotides: 7. The V gene's germline CDR1 is SGHAT and CDR2 FQNNGV.

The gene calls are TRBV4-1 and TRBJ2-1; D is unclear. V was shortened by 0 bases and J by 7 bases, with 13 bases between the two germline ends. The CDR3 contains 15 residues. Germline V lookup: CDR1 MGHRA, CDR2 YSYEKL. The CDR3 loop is CASSQDGGGGNEQFF. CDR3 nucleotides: TGCGCCAGCAGCCAAGATGGTGGCGGTGGGAATGAGCAGTTCTTC.

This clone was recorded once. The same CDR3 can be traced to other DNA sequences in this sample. The CDR3 DNA reads as TGTGCCAGCAGCTTCCCAGGGGCCTACGAGCAGTACTTC. Amino acid sequence: CASSFPGAYEQYF. The rearrangement joins TRBV5-5 to TRBJ2-7, with D possibly being TRBD1 (6 bases). CDR1 and CDR2 from the germline V gene are SGHKS and YYEKEE (reference sequence). Trimming took off 2 bases at V and 2 bases at J, with 8 bases between the two ends. The CDR3 has 13 residues.